This T cell receptor beta chain was sequenced in a study of T cells in Graves' hyperthyroidism and ophthalmopathy. There were TCR beta CDR3 regions amplified from RNA transcripts. HTBI primers drove first-round RT-PCR of the TCR CDR3. TCRdb re-derived calls from the multiplex PCR reads in MiXCR, one entry per CDR3 protein. The sample records about 700,000 distinct CDR3 sequences, approximately 42% being singletons. The CDR3 runs 16 residues. Germline CDR1 and CDR2: SGHVS and FNYEAQ. The V end was cut by 0 bases, the J end by 2 bases, with 8 bases between. The sequence was obtained from an adult man with Graves' disease, either hyperthyroidism or ophthalmopathy (not recorded which). V gene TRBV7-6 combines with J gene TRBJ2-6; no reliable D call. Source material: peripheral blood or thyroid tissue (not recorded which). The CDR3 coding sequence is TGTGCCAGCAGCTTAGCGCCACGGACTGGGGCCAACGTCCTGACTTTC. It codes for CASSLAPRTGANVLTF.